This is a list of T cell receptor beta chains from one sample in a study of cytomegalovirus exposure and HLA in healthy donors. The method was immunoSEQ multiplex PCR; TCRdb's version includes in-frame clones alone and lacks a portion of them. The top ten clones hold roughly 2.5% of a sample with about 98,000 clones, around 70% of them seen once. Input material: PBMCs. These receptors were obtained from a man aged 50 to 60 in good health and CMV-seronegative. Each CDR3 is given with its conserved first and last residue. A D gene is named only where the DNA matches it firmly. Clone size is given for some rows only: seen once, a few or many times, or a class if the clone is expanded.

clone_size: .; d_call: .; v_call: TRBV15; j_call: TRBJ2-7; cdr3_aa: CATAPRMFAGSYEQYF; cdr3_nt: TGTGCCACCGCTCCGCGTATGTTTGCCGGTTCCTACGAGCAGTACTTC
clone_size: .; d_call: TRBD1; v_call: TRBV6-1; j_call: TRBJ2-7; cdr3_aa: CASTGTGLHEQYF; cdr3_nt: TGTGCCAGCACCGGGACAGGGCTCCACGAGCAGTACTTC
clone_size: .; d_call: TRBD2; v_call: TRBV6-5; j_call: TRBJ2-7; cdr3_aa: CASSYSLAAAYEQYF; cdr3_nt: TGTGCCAGCAGTTATTCCCTAGCGGCTGCCTACGAGCAGTACTTC
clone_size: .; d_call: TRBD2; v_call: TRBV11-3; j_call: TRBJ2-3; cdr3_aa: CASSPHRGTSGDTDTQYF; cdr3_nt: TGTGCCAGCAGCCCACATCGCGGGACTAGCGGGGACACAGATACGCAGTATTTT
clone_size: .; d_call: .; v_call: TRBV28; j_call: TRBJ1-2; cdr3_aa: CASSLGRQLYGYTF; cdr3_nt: TGTGCCAGCAGTTTAGGCCGACAGCTCTATGGCTACACCTTC
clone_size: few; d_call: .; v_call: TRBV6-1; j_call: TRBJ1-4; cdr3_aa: CASSQGPYRVDEKLFF; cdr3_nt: TGTGCCAGCAGTCAAGGCCCGTACAGGGTTGATGAAAAACTGTTTTTT
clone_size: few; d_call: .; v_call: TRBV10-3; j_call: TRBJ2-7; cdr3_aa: CAISESSGPYEQYF; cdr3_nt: TGTGCCATCAGTGAGTCTAGCGGCCCCTACGAGCAGTACTTC
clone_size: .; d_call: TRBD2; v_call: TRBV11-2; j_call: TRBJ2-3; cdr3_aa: CASSRGLARTDTQYF; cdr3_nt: TGTGCCAGCAGCCGAGGACTAGCGCGTACAGATACGCAGTATTTT
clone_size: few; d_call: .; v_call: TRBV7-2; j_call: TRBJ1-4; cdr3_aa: CASSLDGATNEKLFF; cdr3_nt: TGTGCCAGCAGCTTAGACGGGGCAACTAATGAAAAACTGTTTTTT
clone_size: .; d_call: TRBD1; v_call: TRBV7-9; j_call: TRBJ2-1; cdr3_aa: CASSPGTGESEQFF; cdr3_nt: TGTGCCAGCAGCCCCGGGACAGGGGAAAGTGAGCAGTTCTTC
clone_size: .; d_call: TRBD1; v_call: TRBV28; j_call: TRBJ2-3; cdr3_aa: CASSPSTGRRKYF; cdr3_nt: TGTGCCAGCAGTCCTTCGACAGGGCGGAGGAAGTATTTT
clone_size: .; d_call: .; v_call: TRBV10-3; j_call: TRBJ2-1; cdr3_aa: CAISEEDRTNNEQFF; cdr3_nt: TGTGCCATCAGTGAAGAGGACAGAACGAACAATGAGCAGTTCTTC
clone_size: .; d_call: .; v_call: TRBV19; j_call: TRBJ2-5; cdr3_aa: CASSAQGFFETQYF; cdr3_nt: TGTGCCAGTAGTGCACAGGGATTCTTTGAGACCCAGTACTTC
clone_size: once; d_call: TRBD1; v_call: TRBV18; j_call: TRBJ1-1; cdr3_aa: CASSPGTGKGVNTEAFF; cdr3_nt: TGTGCCAGCTCCCCGGGGACAGGGAAGGGGGTGAACACTGAAGCTTTCTTT
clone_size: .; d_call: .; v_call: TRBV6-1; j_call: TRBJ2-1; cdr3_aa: CASSAGRGIGEQFF; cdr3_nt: TGTGCCAGCAGTGCGGGTCGCGGTATTGGTGAGCAGTTCTTC
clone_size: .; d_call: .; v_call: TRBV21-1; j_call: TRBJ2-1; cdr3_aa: CASSKAGGQWRQDASYNEQFF; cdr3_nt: TGTGCCAGCAGCAAAGCTGGGGGACAATGGAGACAGGATGCATCCTACAATGAGCAGTTCTTC
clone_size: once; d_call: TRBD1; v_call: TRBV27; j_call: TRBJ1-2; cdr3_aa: CASSLSGSWGQGVNYGYTF; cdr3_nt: TGTGCCAGCAGTTTATCGGGGTCGTGGGGACAGGGCGTAAACTATGGCTACACCTTC
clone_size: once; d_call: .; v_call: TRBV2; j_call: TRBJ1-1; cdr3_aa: CASTLAGPLNTEAFF; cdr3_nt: TGTGCCAGCACCTTAGCAGGGCCTCTGAACACTGAAGCTTTCTTT
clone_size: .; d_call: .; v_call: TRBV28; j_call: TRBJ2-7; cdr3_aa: CASSVRGLSSYEQYF; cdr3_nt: TGTGCCAGCAGCGTTAGGGGGTTAAGCTCCTACGAGCAGTACTTC
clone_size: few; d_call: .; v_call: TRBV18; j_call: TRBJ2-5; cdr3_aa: CASSSGERSQETQYF; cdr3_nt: TGTGCCAGCTCGTCAGGGGAGAGGTCTCAAGAGACCCAGTACTTC
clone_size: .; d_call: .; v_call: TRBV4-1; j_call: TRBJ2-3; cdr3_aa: CASSQDYGTLTDTQYF; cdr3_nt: TGCGCCAGCAGCCAAGATTACGGGACACTCACAGATACGCAGTATTTT
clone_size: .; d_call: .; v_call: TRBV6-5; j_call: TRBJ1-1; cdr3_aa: CASSYGAGSIGTEAFF; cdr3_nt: TGTGCCAGCAGTTACGGCGCCGGGTCGATCGGCACTGAAGCTTTCTTT